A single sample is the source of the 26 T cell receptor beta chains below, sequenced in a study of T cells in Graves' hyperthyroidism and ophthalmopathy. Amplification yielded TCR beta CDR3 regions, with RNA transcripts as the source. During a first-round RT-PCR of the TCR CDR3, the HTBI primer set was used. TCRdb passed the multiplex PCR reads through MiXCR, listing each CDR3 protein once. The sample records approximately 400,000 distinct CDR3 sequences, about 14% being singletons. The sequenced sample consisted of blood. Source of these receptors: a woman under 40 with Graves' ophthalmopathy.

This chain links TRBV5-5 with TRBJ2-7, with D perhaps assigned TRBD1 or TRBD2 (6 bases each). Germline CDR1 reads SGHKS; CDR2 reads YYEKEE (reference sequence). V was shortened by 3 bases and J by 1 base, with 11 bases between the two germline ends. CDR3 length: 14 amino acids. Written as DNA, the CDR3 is TGTGCCAGCAGCTGGGGGGCAGTTTCCTACGAGCAGTACTTC. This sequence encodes CASSWGAVSYEQYF. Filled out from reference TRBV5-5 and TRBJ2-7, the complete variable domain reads DAGVTQSPTHLIKTRGQQVTLRCSPISGHKSVSWYQQVLGQGPQFIFQYYEKEERGRGNFPDRFSARQFPNYSSELNVNALLLGDSALYLCASSWGAVSYEQYFGPGTRLTVT.

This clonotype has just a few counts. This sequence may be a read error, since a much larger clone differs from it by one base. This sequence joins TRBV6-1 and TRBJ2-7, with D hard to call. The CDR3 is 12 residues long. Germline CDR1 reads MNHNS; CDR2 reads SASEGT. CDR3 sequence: CASSSLPYGQYF. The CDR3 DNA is TGTGCCAGCAGTTCTCTTCCCTACGGGCAGTACTTC.

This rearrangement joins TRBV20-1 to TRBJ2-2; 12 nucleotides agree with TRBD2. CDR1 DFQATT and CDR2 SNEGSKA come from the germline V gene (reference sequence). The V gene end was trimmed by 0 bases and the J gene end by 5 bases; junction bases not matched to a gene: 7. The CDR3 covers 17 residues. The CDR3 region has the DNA TGCAGTGCTAGAGAGGCTAGCGGGGGGGCGGGTACCGGGGAGCTGTTTTTT. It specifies CSAREASGGAGTGELFF.

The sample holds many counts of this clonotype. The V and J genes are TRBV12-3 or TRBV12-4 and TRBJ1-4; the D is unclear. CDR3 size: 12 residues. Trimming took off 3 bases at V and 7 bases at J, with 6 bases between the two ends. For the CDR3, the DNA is TGTGCCAGCAGTTTTTCTCCTGAAAAACTGTTTTTT. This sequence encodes CASSFSPEKLFF.

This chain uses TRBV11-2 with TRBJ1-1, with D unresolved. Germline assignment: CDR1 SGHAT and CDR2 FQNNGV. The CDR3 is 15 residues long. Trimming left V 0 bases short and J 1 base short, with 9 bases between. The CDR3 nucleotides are TGTGCCAGCAGCTTAGATGGGCAGAGGAACACTGAAGCTTTCTTT. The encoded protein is CASSLDGQRNTEAFF.

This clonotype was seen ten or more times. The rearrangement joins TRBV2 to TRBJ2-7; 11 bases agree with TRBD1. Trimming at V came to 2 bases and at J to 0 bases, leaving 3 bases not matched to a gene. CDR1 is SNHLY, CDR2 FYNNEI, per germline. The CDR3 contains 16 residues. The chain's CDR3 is CASSELGQGDSYEQYF. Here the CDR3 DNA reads TGTGCCAGCAGTGAATTGGGACAGGGGGACTCCTACGAGCAGTACTTC.

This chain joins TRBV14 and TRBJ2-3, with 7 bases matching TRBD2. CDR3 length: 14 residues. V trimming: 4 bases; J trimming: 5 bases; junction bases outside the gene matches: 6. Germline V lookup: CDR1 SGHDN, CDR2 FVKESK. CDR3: CASSPRLAQDTQYF. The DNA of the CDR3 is TGTGCCAGCAGCCCCCGACTAGCCCAAGATACGCAGTATTTT.

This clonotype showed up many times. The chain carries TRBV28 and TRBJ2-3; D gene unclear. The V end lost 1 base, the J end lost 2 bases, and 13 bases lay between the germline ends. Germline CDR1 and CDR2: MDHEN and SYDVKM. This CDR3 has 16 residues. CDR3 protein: CASSLYAARLTDTQYF. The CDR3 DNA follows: TGTGCCAGCAGTTTATATGCCGCCAGGCTCACAGATACGCAGTATTTT.

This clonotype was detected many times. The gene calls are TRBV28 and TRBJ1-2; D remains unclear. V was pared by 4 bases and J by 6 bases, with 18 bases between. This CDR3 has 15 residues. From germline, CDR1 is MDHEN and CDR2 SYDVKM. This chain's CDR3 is CASSSSWEEKHGYTF. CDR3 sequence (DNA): TGTGCCAGCAGTTCGTCCTGGGAGGAGAAACATGGCTACACCTTC.

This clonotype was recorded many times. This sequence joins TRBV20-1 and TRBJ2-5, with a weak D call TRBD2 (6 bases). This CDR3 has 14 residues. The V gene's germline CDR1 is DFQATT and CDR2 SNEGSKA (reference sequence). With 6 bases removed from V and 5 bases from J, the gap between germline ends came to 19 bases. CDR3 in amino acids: CSAPPAGSAETQYF. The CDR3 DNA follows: TGCAGTGCGCCTCCCGCGGGGTCGGCTGAGACCCAGTACTTC.

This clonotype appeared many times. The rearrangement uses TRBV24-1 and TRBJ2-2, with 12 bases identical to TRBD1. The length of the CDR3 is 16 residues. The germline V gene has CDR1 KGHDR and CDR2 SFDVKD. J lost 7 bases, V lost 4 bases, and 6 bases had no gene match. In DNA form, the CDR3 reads TGTGCCACCAGTGACGCCGGGACAGGGGGCTTCGGGGAGCTGTTTTTT. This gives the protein CATSDAGTGGFGELFF.

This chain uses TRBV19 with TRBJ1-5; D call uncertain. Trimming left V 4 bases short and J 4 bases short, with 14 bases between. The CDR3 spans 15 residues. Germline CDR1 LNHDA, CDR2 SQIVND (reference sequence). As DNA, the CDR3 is TGTGCCAGTAGTAACCCCACGATACTAAATCAGCCCCAGCATTTT. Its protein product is CASSNPTILNQPQHF. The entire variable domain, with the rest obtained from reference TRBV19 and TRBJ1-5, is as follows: DGGITQSPKYLFRKEGQNVTLSCEQNLNHDAMYWYRQDPGQGLRLIYYSQIVNDFQKGDIAEGYSVSREKKESFPLTVTSAQKNPTAFYLCASSNPTILNQPQHFGDGTRLSIL.

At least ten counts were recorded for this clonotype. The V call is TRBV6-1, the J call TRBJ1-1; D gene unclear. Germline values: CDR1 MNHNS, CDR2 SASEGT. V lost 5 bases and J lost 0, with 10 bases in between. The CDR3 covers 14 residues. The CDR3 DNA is TGTGCCAGCAGTCAGACAACAATGAACACTGAAGCTTTCTTT. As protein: CASSQTTMNTEAFF.

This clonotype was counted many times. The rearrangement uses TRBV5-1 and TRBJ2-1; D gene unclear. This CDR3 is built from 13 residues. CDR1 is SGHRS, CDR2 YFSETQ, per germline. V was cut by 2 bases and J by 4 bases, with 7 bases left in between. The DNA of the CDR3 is TGCGCCAGCAGCTTCGATGATTACAATGAGCAGTTCTTC. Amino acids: CASSFDDYNEQFF.

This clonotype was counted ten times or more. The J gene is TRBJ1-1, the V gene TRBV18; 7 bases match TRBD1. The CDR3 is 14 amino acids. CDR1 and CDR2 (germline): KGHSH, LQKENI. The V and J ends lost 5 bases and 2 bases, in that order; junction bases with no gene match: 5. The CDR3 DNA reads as TGTGCCAGCTCATACGACAGGGTAAACACTGAAGCTTTCTTT. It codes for CASSYDRVNTEAFF.

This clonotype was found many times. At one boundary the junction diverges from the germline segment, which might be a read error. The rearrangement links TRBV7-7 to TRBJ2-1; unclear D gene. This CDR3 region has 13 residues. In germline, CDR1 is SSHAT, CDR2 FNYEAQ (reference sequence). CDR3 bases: TGTGCTAGCAGCTTATCGTCAGAGAATGAGCAGTTCTTC. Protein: CASSLSSENEQFF.

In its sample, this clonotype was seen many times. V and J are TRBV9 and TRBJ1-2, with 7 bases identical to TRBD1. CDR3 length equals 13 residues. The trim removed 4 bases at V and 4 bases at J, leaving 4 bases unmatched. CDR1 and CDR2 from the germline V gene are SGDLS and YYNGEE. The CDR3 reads CASSLAGGYGYTF. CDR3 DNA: TGTGCCAGCAGCCTAGCAGGGGGCTATGGCTACACCTTC.

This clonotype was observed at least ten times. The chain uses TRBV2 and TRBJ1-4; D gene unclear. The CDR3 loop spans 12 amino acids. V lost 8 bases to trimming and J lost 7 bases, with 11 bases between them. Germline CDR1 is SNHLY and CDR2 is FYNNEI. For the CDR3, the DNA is TGTGCCAGCCTGGGTCGGTCTGAAAAACTGTTTTTT. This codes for CASLGRSEKLFF.

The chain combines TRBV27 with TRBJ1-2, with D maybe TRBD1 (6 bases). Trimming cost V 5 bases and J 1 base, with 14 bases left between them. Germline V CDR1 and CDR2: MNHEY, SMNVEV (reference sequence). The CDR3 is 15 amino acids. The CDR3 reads CASSPTGWGNYGYTF. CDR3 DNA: TGTGCCAGCAGTCCCACAGGGTGGGGTAACTATGGCTACACCTTC.

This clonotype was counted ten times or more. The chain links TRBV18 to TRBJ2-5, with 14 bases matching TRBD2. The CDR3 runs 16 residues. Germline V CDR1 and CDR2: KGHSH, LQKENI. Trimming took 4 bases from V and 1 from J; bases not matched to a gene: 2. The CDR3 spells CASSRTSGGTQETQYF. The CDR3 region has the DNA TGTGCCAGCTCACGGACTAGCGGGGGGACCCAAGAGACCCAGTACTTC.

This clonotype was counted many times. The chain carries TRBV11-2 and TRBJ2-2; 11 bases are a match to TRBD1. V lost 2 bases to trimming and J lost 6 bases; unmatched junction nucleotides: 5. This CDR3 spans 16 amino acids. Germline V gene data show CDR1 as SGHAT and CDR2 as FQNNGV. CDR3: CASSLNGQGASGELFF. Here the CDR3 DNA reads TGTGCCAGCAGCTTAAATGGACAGGGGGCTTCCGGGGAGCTGTTTTTT.

Written as DNA, the CDR3 is TGCGCCAGCAGTGACCAGGGAGTCTACAATGAGCAGTTCTTC. This codes for CASSDQGVYNEQFF. The chain is built from TRBV10-2 and TRBJ2-1, with D tentatively TRBD1 or TRBD2 (5 bases each). The V end was cut by 3 bases, the J end by 3 bases, with 9 bases between. Germline V lookup: CDR1 WSHSY, CDR2 SAAADI. CDR3 size: 14 residues.

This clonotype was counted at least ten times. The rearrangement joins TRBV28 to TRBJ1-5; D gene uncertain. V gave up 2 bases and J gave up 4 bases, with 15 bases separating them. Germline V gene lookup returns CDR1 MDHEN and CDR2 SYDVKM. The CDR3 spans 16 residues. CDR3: CASSLDKRTLNQPQHF. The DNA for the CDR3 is TGTGCCAGCAGTTTAGACAAACGGACCCTTAATCAGCCCCAGCATTTT.

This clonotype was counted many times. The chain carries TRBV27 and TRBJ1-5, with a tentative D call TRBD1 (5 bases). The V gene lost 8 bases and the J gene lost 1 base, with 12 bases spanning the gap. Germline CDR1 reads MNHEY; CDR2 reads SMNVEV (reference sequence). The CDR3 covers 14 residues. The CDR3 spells CASAPEGSNQPQHF. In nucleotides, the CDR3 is TGTGCCAGCGCACCAGAGGGGAGCAATCAGCCCCAGCATTTT.

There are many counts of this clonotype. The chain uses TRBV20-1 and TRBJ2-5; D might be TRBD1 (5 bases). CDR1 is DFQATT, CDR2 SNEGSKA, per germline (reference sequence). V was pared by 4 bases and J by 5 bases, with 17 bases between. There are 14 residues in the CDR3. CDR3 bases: TGCAGTGCTATAGGGGCCAGGGTGGAGGAGACCCAGTACTTC. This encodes CSAIGARVEETQYF.

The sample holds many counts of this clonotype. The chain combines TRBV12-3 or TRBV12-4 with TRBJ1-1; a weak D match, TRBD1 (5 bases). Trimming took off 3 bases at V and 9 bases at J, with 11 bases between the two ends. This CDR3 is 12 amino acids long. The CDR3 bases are TGTGCCAGCAGTTTCCAGGGAGGGAAAGCTTTCTTT. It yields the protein CASSFQGGKAFF.